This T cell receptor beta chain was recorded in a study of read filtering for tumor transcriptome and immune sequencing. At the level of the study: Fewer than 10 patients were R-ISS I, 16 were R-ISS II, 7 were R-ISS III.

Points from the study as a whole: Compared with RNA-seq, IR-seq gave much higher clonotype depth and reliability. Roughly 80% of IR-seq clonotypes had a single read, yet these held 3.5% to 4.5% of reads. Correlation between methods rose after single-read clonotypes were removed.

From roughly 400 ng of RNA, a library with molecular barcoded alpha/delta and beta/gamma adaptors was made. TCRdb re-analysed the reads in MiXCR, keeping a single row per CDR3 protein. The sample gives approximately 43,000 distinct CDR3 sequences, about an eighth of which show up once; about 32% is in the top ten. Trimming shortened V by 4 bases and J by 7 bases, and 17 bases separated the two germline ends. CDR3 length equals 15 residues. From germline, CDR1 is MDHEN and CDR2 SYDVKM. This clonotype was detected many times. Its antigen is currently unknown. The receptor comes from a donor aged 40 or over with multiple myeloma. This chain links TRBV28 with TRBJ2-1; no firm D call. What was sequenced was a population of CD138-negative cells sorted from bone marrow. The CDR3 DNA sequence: TGTGCCAGCAGTTCCAGTGGTGGGCTCAGGAATGAGCAGTTCTTC. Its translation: CASSSSGGLRNEQFF.